The clone carrying this T cell receptor (beta chain) was observed a few times. What it binds is unknown. Incorporated into the TCR beta cDNA libraries were unique molecular identifiers, which served to reduce PCR and sequencing biases. There were 1 to 10 million T cells, and around 460,000 cDNA molecules came from them. MiXCR, applied by TCRdb to the PCR reads, yields one record per CDR3 protein. The table has about 760,000 distinct CDR3 sequences, just under 30% seen once. This record comes from a study of post-analysis software for immune sequencing data. Study findings and constraints: Five or six TRBV segments, TRBV5-6, TRBV5-1 and TRBV20-1 among them, were found more frequent in patients than controls. Batch-mates among the samples co-clustered strongly by F measure. The normalized Chao1 diversity of multiple sclerosis patients was significantly lower than that of controls.

The V end lost 0 bases, the J end lost 4 bases, and 10 bases lay between the germline ends. This CDR3 comprises 14 residues. Germline V lookup: CDR1 SGHDT, CDR2 YYEEEE. The rearrangement links TRBV5-6 to TRBJ1-1; D gene unclear. The clonotype was recovered from a girl aged 10 to 17 with multiple sclerosis. Input material: blood. CDR3 loop: CASSLVGVGTEAFF. The CDR3 DNA sequence: TGTGCCAGCAGCTTGGTTGGGGTCGGCACTGAAGCTTTCTTT.